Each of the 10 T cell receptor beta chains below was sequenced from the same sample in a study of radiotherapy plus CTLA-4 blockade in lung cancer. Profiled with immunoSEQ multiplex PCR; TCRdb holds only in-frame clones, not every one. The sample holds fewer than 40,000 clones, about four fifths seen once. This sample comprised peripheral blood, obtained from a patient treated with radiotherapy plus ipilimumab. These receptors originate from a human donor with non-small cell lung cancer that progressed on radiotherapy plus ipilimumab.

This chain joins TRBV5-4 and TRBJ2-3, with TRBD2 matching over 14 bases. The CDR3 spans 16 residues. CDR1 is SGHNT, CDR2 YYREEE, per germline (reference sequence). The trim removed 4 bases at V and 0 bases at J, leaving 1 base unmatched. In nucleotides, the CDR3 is TGTGCCAGCAGCGGACTAGCGGGGGGAAGCACAGATACGCAGTATTTT. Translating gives CASSGLAGGSTDTQYF. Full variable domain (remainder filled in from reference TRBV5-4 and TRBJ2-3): ETGVTQSPTHLIKTRGQQVTLRCSSQSGHNTVSWYQQALGQGPQFIFQYYREEENGRGNFPPRFSGLQFPNYSSELNVNALELDDSALYLCASSGLAGGSTDTQYFGPGTRLTVL.

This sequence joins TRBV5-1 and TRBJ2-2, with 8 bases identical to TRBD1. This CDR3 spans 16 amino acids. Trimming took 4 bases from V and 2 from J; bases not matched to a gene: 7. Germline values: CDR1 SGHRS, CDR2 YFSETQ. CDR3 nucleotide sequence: TGCGCCAGCAGCCCCTGGGGACAGGCAAACACCGGGGAGCTGTTTTTT. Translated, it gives CASSPWGQANTGELFF.

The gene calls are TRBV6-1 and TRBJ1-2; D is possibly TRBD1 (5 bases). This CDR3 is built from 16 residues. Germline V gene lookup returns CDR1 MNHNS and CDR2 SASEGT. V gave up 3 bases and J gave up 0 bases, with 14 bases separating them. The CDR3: CASSEAFSRANYGYTF. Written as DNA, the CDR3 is TGTGCCAGCAGTGAGGCCTTCTCCAGGGCTAACTATGGCTACACCTTC.

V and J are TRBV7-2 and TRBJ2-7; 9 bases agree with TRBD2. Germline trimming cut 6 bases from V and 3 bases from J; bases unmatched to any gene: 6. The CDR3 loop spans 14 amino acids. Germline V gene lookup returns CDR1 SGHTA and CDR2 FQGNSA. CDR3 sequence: CASSKTSGHYEQYF. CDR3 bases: TGTGCCAGCAGTAAGACTAGCGGACACTACGAGCAGTACTTC.

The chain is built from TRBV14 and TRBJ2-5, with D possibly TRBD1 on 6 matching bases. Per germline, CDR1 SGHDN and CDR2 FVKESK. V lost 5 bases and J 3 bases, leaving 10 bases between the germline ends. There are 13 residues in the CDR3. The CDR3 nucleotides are TGTGCCAGCAGCTGGACAGAAAAAGAGACCCAGTACTTC. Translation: CASSWTEKETQYF.

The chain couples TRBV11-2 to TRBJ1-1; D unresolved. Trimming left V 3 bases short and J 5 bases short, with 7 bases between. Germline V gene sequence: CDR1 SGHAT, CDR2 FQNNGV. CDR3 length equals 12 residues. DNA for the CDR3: TGTGCCAGCAGCTTCGGGGATACTGAAGCTTTCTTT. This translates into CASSFGDTEAFF.

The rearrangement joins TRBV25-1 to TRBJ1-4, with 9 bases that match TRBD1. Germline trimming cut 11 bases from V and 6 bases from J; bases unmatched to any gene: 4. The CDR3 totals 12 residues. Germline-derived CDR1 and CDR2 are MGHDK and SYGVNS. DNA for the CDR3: TGTGCCGCCCGACAGGGGGATGAAAAACTGTTTTTT. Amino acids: CAARQGDEKLFF.

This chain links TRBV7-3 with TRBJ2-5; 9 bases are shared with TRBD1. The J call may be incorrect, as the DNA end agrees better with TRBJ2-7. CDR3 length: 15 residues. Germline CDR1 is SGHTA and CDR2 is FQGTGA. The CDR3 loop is CASSLERGQGYEQYF. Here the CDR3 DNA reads TGTGCCAGCAGCTTAGAGAGGGGACAGGGCTACGAGCAGTACTTC.

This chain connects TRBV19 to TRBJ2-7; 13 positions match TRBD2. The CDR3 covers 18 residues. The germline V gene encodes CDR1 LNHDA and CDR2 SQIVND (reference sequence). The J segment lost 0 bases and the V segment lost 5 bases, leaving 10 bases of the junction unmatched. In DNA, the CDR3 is TGTGCCAGTAGTCCCGGACTAGCGGGGGCCCAGAGCTCCTACGAGCAGTACTTC. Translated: CASSPGLAGAQSSYEQYF.

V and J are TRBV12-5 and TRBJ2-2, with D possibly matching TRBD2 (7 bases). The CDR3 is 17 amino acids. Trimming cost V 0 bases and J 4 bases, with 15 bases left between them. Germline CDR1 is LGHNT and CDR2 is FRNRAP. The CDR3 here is CASGLVVGGVTTGELFF. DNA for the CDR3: TGTGCTAGTGGTTTGGTTGTAGGGGGGGTTACCACCGGGGAGCTGTTTTTT.